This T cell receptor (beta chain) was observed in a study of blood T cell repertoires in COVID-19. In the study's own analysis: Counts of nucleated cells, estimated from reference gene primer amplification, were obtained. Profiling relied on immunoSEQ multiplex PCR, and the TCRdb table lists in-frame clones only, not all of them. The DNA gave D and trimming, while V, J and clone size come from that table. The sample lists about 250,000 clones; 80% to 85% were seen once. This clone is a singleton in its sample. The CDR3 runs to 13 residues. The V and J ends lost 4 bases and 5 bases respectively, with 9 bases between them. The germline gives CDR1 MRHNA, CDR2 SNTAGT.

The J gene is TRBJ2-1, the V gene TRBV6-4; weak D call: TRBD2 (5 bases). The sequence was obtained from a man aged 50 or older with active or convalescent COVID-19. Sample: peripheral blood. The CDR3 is CASSVMRDNEQFF. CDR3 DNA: TGTGCCAGCAGTGTAATGAGGGACAATGAGCAGTTCTTC.